The 28 T cell receptor beta chains given below trace back to one sample, sequenced in a study of a mutant IDH1 vaccine in newly diagnosed glioma. The antigens for these receptors are not known. Time point of the sample: week 23, last vaccination. What each vaccine dose contained was 300 ug of mutant IDH1 20-mer peptide, accompanied by topical imiquimod. Assay: immunoSEQ multiplex PCR; the TCRdb copy retains only in-frame clones and omits some. Of around 26,000 clones in the sample, roughly 80% are singletons; the top ten hold under 20%. The material was PBMCs, obtained from a glioma patient whose treatment included an IDH1 peptide vaccine. The origin of the receptors is a woman aged 25 to 39 with glioma.

The chain couples TRBV4-1 to TRBJ1-5, with 8 bases aligning to TRBD1. V trimming: 4 bases; J trimming: 7 bases; junction bases outside the gene matches: 6. Germline V gene lookup returns CDR1 MGHRA and CDR2 YSYEKL. CDR3 size: 14 residues. The CDR3 DNA reads TGCGCCAGCAGCCCCTTACAGGGGGACCAGCCCCAGCATTTT. This translates into CASSPLQGDQPQHF.

The chain joins TRBV9 to TRBJ2-7; tentatively, D is TRBD1 (8 bases). The CDR3 has 16 amino acids. Germline V lookup: CDR1 SGDLS, CDR2 YYNGEE. Between the trimmed V and J ends, which lost 0 bases and 6 bases, there was a span of 19 bases. The CDR3 region has the DNA TGTGCCAGCAGCGTAGGGGAGGGGCAGGGGGCGAGCGAGCAGTACTTC. Its protein is CASSVGEGQGASEQYF.

This clone was seen a single time. V usage is TRBV19 and J usage is TRBJ2-3; weak D call: TRBD1 (5 bases). Deletions cut 6 bases from V and 5 bases from J, with 6 bases between. The CDR3 totals 11 residues. Germline V gene data show CDR1 as LNHDA and CDR2 as SQIVND (reference sequence). CDR3 coding DNA: TGTGCCAGTAGAGGGGTAGATACGCAGTATTTT. It codes for CASRGVDTQYF.

The rearrangement links TRBV4-2 to TRBJ2-6; 7 bases agree with TRBD1. V trimming: 3 bases; J trimming: 2 bases; junction bases outside the gene matches: 7. The V gene's germline CDR1 is LGHNA and CDR2 YNFKEQ. The CDR3 length is 17 residues. The CDR3 here is CASSQATGLAGANVLTF. As DNA, the CDR3 is TGTGCCAGCAGCCAGGCGACAGGGCTGGCTGGGGCCAACGTCCTGACTTTC.

The chain combines TRBV30 with TRBJ1-1; TRBD1 is a possible D gene (5 bases). The CDR3 is made up of 12 amino acids. Germline CDR1 is GTSNPN and CDR2 is SVGIG (reference sequence). The V gene lost 3 bases and the J gene lost 11 bases, with 16 bases spanning the gap. CDR3: CAWSSGGAGAFF. Written as DNA, the CDR3 is TGTGCCTGGAGCTCTGGTGGGGCAGGGGCTTTCTTT.

This clone was counted a few times. This same CDR3 is encoded by further DNA sequences in the sample. In DNA, the CDR3 is TGTGCCAGCAGCCTATCCGGGACAGGGGTGGAGCAGTACTTC. It translates to CASSLSGTGVEQYF. The V and J genes are TRBV7-9 and TRBJ2-7; TRBD1 matches 10 bases. The CDR3 is 14 amino acids. Trimming at V came to 5 bases and at J to 7 bases, leaving 8 bases not matched to a gene. Germline V gene sequence: CDR1 SEHNR, CDR2 FQNEAQ (reference sequence).

The chain recombines TRBV6-5 with TRBJ2-2, with 7 bases that match TRBD1. This CDR3 contains 16 residues. V shed 0 bases, J shed 0 bases, and the junction held 1 base outside the gene matches. The germline V gene has CDR1 MNHEY and CDR2 SVGAGI. The CDR3: CASSYSGQTNTGELFF. CDR3 nucleotides: TGTGCCAGCAGTTACTCGGGACAGACGAACACCGGGGAGCTGTTTTTT.

This chain joins TRBV27 and TRBJ1-2, with TRBD1 as a possible D gene (6 bases). Trimming stripped 6 bases from V and 5 bases from J, with 13 bases between. Germline-derived CDR1 and CDR2 are MNHEY and SMNVEV (reference sequence). The CDR3 extends over 13 amino acids. In DNA form, the CDR3 reads TGTGCCAGCAGACAGGAGGGGGGGTATGGCTACACCTTC. Residues: CASRQEGGYGYTF.

In nucleotides, the CDR3 is TGTGCCAGCAGTGAGGGGGCGAACACTGAAGCTTTCTTT. It yields the protein CASSEGANTEAFF. The chain employs TRBV6-4 and TRBJ1-1, with TRBD1 as a possible D gene (6 bases). This CDR3 spans 13 amino acids. V gave up 3 bases and J gave up 1 base, with 6 bases separating them. Per the germline V gene, CDR1 is MRHNA and CDR2 is SNTAGT.

V gene TRBV7-2 combines with J gene TRBJ1-1; D gene unclear. The CDR3 contains 14 residues. Trimming removed 7 bases from V and 8 bases from J, with 20 bases in between. Per the germline V gene, CDR1 is SGHTA and CDR2 is FQGNSA. CDR3 in DNA: TGTGCCAGCACCCTGCTTGGGGAGACTTCAGAAGCTTTCTTT. Protein: CASTLLGETSEAFF. Full variable domain (outside the CDR3, taken from reference TRBV7-2 and TRBJ1-1): GAGVSQSPSNKVTEKGKDVELRCDPISGHTALYWYRQSLGQGLEFLIYFQGNSAPDKSGLPSDRFSAERTGGSVSTLTIQRTQQEDSAVYLCASTLLGETSEAFFGQGTRLTVV.

By share, this clone counts as large. The chain recombines TRBV18 with TRBJ2-3; perhaps D is TRBD1 or TRBD2 (5 bases each). Germline V gene sequence: CDR1 KGHSH, CDR2 LQKENI. V lost 6 bases, J lost 6 bases, and 13 bases lay in between. The CDR3 runs to 13 residues. CDR3 DNA sequence: TGTGCCAGCTCGCTGGGACCAGGGGATACGCAGTATTTT. This codes for CASSLGPGDTQYF.

The chain links TRBV14 to TRBJ1-1, with D unclear. There are 13 residues in the CDR3. From germline, CDR1 is SGHDN and CDR2 FVKESK. V was cut by 3 bases and J by 7 bases, with 12 bases left in between. The CDR3 is CASSHPGRVEAFF. As DNA, the CDR3 is TGTGCCAGCAGCCACCCCGGACGGGTTGAAGCTTTCTTT.

This clone was seen once. The chain combines TRBV5-8 with TRBJ2-2; 11 bases are a match to TRBD1. CDR3 length: 17 amino acids. Unmatched junction bases numbered 8, after V lost 2 bases and J lost 5 bases. Germline-derived CDR1 and CDR2 are SGHTS and YDEGEE. The CDR3 coding sequence is TGTGCCAGCAGCTTTTCCCGGGACAGGGGGTATACCGGGGAGCTGTTTTTT. It translates to CASSFSRDRGYTGELFF.

Only a few counts were recorded for this clone. This chain's CDR3 is CASSSALFDYEQYF. CDR3 sequence (DNA): TGTGCCAGCAGCTCTGCATTATTCGACTACGAGCAGTACTTC. The chain links TRBV13 to TRBJ2-7; D is ambiguous. Germline values: CDR1 PRHDT, CDR2 FYEKMQ (reference sequence). V dropped 4 bases and J dropped 3 bases, with 13 bases sitting between them. This CDR3 is 14 amino acids long.

The sample holds a few counts of this clone. The chain links TRBV25-1 to TRBJ1-1; no clear D. Trimming shortened V by 3 bases and J by 11 bases, and 13 bases separated the two germline ends. The germline V gene has CDR1 MGHDK and CDR2 SYGVNS. The CDR3 is 12 amino acids. CDR3 amino acids: CASSDIPGGAFF. DNA of the CDR3: TGTGCCAGCAGTGACATTCCCGGTGGGGCTTTCTTT.

This clone occurred many times. V and J are TRBV9 and TRBJ2-1; weak D call: TRBD2 (7 bases). V was trimmed by 4 bases and J by 8 bases, leaving 19 bases between them. Germline values: CDR1 SGDLS, CDR2 YYNGEE. The CDR3 totals 15 residues. The CDR3 sequence is CASSPRGAGWDEQFF. DNA of the CDR3: TGTGCCAGCAGCCCCCGGGGGGCGGGATGGGATGAGCAGTTCTTC.

This sequence joins TRBV5-1 and TRBJ1-2; 9 bases map to TRBD1. Germline V CDR1 and CDR2: SGHRS, YFSETQ. CDR3 length equals 17 residues. With 1 base clipped from V and 2 bases from J, the junction kept 9 bases outside the gene matches. CDR3: CASSLRPGTGFNYGYTF. CDR3 bases: TGCGCCAGCAGCTTGCGTCCCGGGACAGGGTTCAACTATGGCTACACCTTC. Variable domain in full (rest from reference TRBV5-1 and TRBJ1-2): KAGVTQTPRYLIKTRGQQVTLSCSPISGHRSVSWYQQTPGQGLQFLFEYFSETQRNKGNFPGRFSGRQFSNSRSEMNVSTLELGDSALYLCASSLRPGTGFNYGYTFGSGTRLTVV.

This chain uses TRBV29-1 with TRBJ2-5; 7 bases align to TRBD2. This CDR3 has 13 residues. The germline V gene encodes CDR1 SQVTM and CDR2 ANQGSEA. The V segment lost 7 bases and the J segment 5 bases; nucleotides outside the gene matches: 10. CDR3 bases: TGCAGCGCCCGTGGGGGGGGGATGGAGACCCAGTACTTC. This encodes CSARGGGMETQYF.

This sequence joins TRBV5-8 and TRBJ2-7; 12 nucleotides line up with TRBD1. This CDR3 region has 14 residues. The ends lost 7 bases at V and 7 bases at J; junction bases unmatched: 9. Germline V gene data show CDR1 as SGHTS and CDR2 as YDEGEE. The CDR3 DNA follows: TGTGCCAGCGGACAGGGACAGGGGGCGGTAGAGCAGTACTTC. Translating gives CASGQGQGAVEQYF.

This clone was detected only a few times. This chain joins TRBV10-1 and TRBJ2-1, with 8 bases matching TRBD2. Germline CDR1 WNHNN, CDR2 SYGVQD (reference sequence). J gave up 7 bases and V 2 bases, and 7 bases lay outside the gene matches. The CDR3 has 15 residues. DNA of the CDR3: TGCGCCAGCAGTGAGGGGGTAGCGGGGACTAATGAGCAGTTCTTC. Encoded protein: CASSEGVAGTNEQFF.

This clone was counted a few times. V usage is TRBV14 and J usage is TRBJ2-5, with a tentative D call TRBD2 (5 bases). Matching the DNA end better, TRBJ2-7 makes the J call doubtful. The CDR3 is 12 amino acids. CDR1 and CDR2 from the germline V gene are SGHDN and FVKESK. The DNA for the CDR3 is TGTGCCACCGGGGAGACGTCCTACGAGCAGTACTTC. Translated, it gives CATGETSYEQYF.

The V gene is TRBV2, the J gene TRBJ2-6, with TRBD1 matching 10 bases. J gave up 0 bases and V 6 bases, and 2 bases lay outside the gene matches. The CDR3 covers 16 residues. Germline values: CDR1 SNHLY, CDR2 FYNNEI. The CDR3 sequence: CASRGQGTSGANVLTF. In nucleotides, the CDR3 is TGTGCCAGCAGGGGACAGGGGACCTCTGGGGCCAACGTCCTGACTTTC.

The chain is built from TRBV4-3 and TRBJ2-3; unclear D gene. V lost 0 bases to trimming and J lost 6 bases, with 7 bases between them. The CDR3 is 13 residues long. Germline lookup yields CDR1 LGHNA and CDR2 YSLEER. This CDR3 reads CASSQDFQDTQYF. In DNA form, the CDR3 reads TGCGCCAGCAGCCAAGATTTTCAGGATACGCAGTATTTT.

V and J are TRBV9 and TRBJ1-2; D is unclear. Germline values: CDR1 SGDLS, CDR2 YYNGEE. The length of the CDR3 is 12 residues. The V and J ends lost 0 bases and 7 bases respectively, with 7 bases between them. Here the CDR3 DNA reads TGTGCCAGCAGCGTAGGGGCGGGTGGCTACACCTTC. The encoded protein is CASSVGAGGYTF.

This sequence joins TRBV30 and TRBJ1-2; 7 bases line up with TRBD1. The CDR3 length is 13 residues. CDR1 and CDR2 from the germline V gene are GTSNPN and SVGIG (reference sequence). J gave up 4 bases and V 3 bases, and 5 bases lay outside the gene matches. The CDR3 sequence is CAWRPPGGYGYTF. The DNA for the CDR3 is TGTGCCTGGAGGCCCCCAGGGGGCTATGGCTACACCTTC.

The sample holds one count of this clone. The V and J genes are TRBV19 and TRBJ1-3; unclear D gene. The ends were cut back, 3 bases at V and 5 bases at J, with 11 bases in the middle. CDR1 and CDR2 from the germline V gene are LNHDA and SQIVND (reference sequence). CDR3 length: 14 amino acids. The CDR3 sequence: CASSIPHSRNTIYF. CDR3 sequence (DNA): TGTGCCAGTAGTATCCCGCACAGCCGAAACACCATATATTTT.

V and J are TRBV10-2 and TRBJ1-1; 8 bases are shared with TRBD1. The germline CDR1 and CDR2 sequences are WSHSY and SAAADI. Losses at the gene ends were 0 bases for V and 7 bases for J; bases not matched to a gene: 7. This CDR3 has 15 amino acids. The CDR3 DNA reads TGCGCCAGCAGTGAGTCGACAGGGGTATACGGTGAAGCTTTCTTT. Translating gives CASSESTGVYGEAFF.

The chain has TRBV2 and TRBJ1-2, with D uncertain. V was cut by 2 bases and J by 8 bases, with 6 bases left in between. This CDR3 comprises 11 residues. Germline V gene sequence: CDR1 SNHLY, CDR2 FYNNEI. Here the CDR3 reads CASSESDGYTF. CDR3 in DNA: TGTGCCAGCAGTGAAAGCGACGGCTACACCTTC.